This passage covers 11 T cell receptor beta chains from one sample sequenced in a study of T cells after yellow fever vaccination. TCRdb redid the calling of the 5' RACE reads with MiXCR, one entry per CDR3 protein. Found here are 600,000 to 750,000 distinct CDR3 sequences, 9% to 15% of them singletons; the top ten hold more than 13%. The sample in question was PBMCs, obtained on the day of the yellow fever booster vaccination. These receptors were obtained from a man aged 30 to 45 who received the YFV17D yellow fever vaccine.

The genes are TRBV27 and TRBJ2-3; no definite D call. There are 13 residues in the CDR3. V gave up 5 bases and J gave up 2 bases, with 8 bases separating them. Germline V gene data show CDR1 as MNHEY and CDR2 as SMNVEV (reference sequence). CDR3 residues: CASSQAFTDTQYF. CDR3 in DNA: TGTGCCAGCAGTCAAGCTTTCACAGATACGCAGTATTTT.

The table lists this clonotype with a few counts. The chain is built from TRBV5-1 and TRBJ2-7; D is possibly TRBD1 (6 bases). Germline V CDR1 and CDR2: SGHRS, YFSETQ. CDR3 size: 14 residues. Trimming left V 1 base short and J 6 bases short, with 14 bases between. The CDR3 here is CASSLRTDGPEQYF. The CDR3 DNA reads as TGCGCCAGCAGCTTGCGGACAGACGGCCCCGAGCAGTACTTC.

This clonotype has more than one count but fewer than ten. The chain couples TRBV3-1 to TRBJ2-1; 9 positions match TRBD1. With 3 bases clipped from V and 5 bases from J, the junction kept 11 bases outside the gene matches. Germline V gene sequence: CDR1 LGHDT, CDR2 YNNKEL (reference sequence). This CDR3 is 17 amino acids long. The CDR3 protein is CASSHLVRDREDNEQFF. Written as DNA, the CDR3 is TGTGCCAGCAGCCATTTAGTAAGGGACAGGGAAGACAATGAGCAGTTCTTC.

The V and J genes are TRBV5-6 and TRBJ2-2, with D possibly TRBD1 on 6 matching bases. The germline CDR1 and CDR2 sequences are SGHDT and YYEEEE. The ends were cut back, 2 bases at V and 7 bases at J, with 12 bases in the middle. The CDR3 extends over 14 amino acids. The CDR3 sequence is CASSLTSGVGELFF. The DNA of the CDR3 is TGTGCCAGCAGCTTAACCTCAGGGGTCGGGGAGCTGTTTTTT.

This clonotype has just a few counts. The gene calls are TRBV29-1 and TRBJ2-2, with 11 bases lining up with TRBD2. This CDR3 region has 13 residues. The V segment lost 8 bases and the J segment 7 bases; nucleotides outside the gene matches: 6. In germline, CDR1 is SQVTM, CDR2 ANQGSEA. Here the CDR3 DNA reads TGCAGCACTAGCGGGAGTCTTATCGGGGAGCTGTTTTTT. Protein: CSTSGSLIGELFF.

This clonotype showed up just a few times. The chain recombines TRBV19 with TRBJ2-2; unclear D gene. This CDR3 region has 15 residues. The germline CDR1 and CDR2 sequences are LNHDA and SQIVND (reference sequence). The ends were cut back, 0 bases at V and 6 bases at J, with 11 bases in the middle. CDR3 DNA sequence: TGTGCCAGTAGTATAGAAGGCCCGCCGGCCGGGGAGCTGTTTTTT. Translation gives CASSIEGPPAGELFF.

The sample holds a few counts of this clonotype. This chain joins TRBV5-4 and TRBJ2-1; 7 bases line up with TRBD1. CDR1 and CDR2 (germline): SGHNT, YYREEE (reference sequence). The CDR3 runs 16 residues. Losses at the gene ends were 5 bases for V and 6 bases for J; bases not matched to a gene: 14. CDR3 in DNA: TGTGCCAGCAGACCTAGACAGGGCGATTTGGGCAATGAGCAGTTCTTC. Amino acid sequence: CASRPRQGDLGNEQFF.

This clonotype has just a few counts. This chain uses TRBV7-2 with TRBJ2-1; possible D gene TRBD2, 5 bases. Germline V lookup: CDR1 SGHTA, CDR2 FQGNSA. V was pared by 6 bases and J by 9 bases, with 15 bases between. The CDR3 spans 13 residues. For the CDR3, the DNA is TGTGCCAGCAGTCCACCCCCCCTAGCTGAGCAGTTCTTC. Its protein product is CASSPPPLAEQFF.

The chain combines TRBV13 with TRBJ2-7; no reliable D call. The V and J ends lost 0 bases and 10 bases respectively, with 16 bases between them. CDR1 is PRHDT and CDR2 is FYEKMQ in the germline V gene (reference sequence). CDR3 length: 14 amino acids. The CDR3 nucleotides read TGTGCCAGCAGCTTAGGCCTAGGAAGCCCCGACCAGTACTTC. Protein: CASSLGLGSPDQYF.

This clonotype showed up just a few times. The CDR3 DNA is TGTGCCAGCAGCCCGATGATAGCGGGAGCTGACAATGAGCAGTTCTTC. The encoded protein is CASSPMIAGADNEQFF. V usage is TRBV3-1 and J usage is TRBJ2-1, with 9 bases aligning to TRBD2. Trimming cost V 4 bases and J 5 bases; bases outside gene matches: 9. The CDR3 is 16 residues long. Germline V lookup: CDR1 LGHDT, CDR2 YNNKEL (reference sequence).

This clonotype was counted between two and nine times. The chain couples TRBV7-2 to TRBJ2-7; 10 positions agree with TRBD2. J was trimmed by 2 bases and V by 5 bases; bases with no gene match: 6. Per the germline V gene, CDR1 is SGHTA and CDR2 is FQGNSA. The CDR3 spans 15 residues. CDR3 loop: CASSHLAGVPYEQYF. For the CDR3, the DNA is TGTGCCAGCAGCCATCTAGCGGGAGTTCCCTACGAGCAGTACTTC.